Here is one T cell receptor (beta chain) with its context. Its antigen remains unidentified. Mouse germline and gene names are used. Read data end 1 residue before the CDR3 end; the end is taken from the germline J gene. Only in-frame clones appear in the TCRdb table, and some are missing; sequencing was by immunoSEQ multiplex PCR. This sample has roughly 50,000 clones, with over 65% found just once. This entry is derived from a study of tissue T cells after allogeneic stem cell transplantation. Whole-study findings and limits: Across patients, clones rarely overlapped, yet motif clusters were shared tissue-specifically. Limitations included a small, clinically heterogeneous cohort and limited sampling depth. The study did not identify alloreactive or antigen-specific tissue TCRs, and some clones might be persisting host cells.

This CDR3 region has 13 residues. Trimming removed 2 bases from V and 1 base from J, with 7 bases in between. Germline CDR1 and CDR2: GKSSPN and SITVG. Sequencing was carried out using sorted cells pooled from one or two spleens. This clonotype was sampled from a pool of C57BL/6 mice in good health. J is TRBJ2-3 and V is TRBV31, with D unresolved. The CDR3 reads CAWSIRGAETLYF. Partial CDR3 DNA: TGTGCCTGGAGTATCCGTGGTGCAGAAACGCTGTAT. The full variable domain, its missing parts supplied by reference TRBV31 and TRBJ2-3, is AQTIHQWPVAEIKAVGSPLSLGCTIKGKSSPNLYWYWQATGGTLQQLFYSITVGQVESVVQLNLSASRPKDDQFILSTEKLLLSHSGFYLCAWSIRGAETLYFGSGTRLTVL.